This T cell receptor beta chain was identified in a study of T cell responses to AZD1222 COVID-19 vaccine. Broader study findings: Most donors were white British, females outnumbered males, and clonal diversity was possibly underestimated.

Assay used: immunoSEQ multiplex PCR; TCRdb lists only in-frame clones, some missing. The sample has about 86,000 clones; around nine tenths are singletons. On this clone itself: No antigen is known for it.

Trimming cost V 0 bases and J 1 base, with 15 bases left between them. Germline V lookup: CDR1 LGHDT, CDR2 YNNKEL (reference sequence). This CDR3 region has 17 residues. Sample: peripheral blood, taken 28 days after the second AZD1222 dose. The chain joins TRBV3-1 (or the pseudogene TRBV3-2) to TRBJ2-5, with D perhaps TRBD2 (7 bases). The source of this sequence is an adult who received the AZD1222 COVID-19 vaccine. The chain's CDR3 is CASSQDKGGGLQETQYF. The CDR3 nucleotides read TGTGCCAGCAGCCAAGATAAGGGGGGGGGACTCCAAGAGACCCAGTACTTC.